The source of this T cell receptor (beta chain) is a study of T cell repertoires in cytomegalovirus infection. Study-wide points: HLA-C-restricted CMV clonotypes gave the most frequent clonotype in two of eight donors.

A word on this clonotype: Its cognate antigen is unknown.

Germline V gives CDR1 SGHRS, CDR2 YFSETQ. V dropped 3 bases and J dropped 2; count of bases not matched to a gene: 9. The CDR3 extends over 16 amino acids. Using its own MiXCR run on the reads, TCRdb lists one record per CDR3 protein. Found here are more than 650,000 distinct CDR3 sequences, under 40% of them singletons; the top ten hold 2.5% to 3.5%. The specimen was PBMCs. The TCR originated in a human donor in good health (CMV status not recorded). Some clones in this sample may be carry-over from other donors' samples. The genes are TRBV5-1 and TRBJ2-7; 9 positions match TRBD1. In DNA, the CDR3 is TGCGCCAGCAGCTGGAATGACAGGGGGATTACCTACGAGCAGTACTTC. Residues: CASSWNDRGITYEQYF.